The 8 T cell receptor beta chains in this list originate from one sample, sequenced in a study of T cell responses to AZD1222 COVID-19 vaccine. Sequencing used immunoSEQ multiplex PCR; TCRdb keeps in-frame clones, though not all of them. The sample includes roughly 120,000 clones, around 89% seen only once; the top ten take less than 6%. Sequences were derived from peripheral blood, sampled on day 0 of AZD1222 vaccination. The receptors originated from an adult in good health.

V is TRBV6-1 and J is TRBJ1-2; D gene ambiguous. The V end lost 0 bases, the J end lost 4 bases, and 12 bases lay between the germline ends. The CDR3 consists of 15 residues. From germline, CDR1 is MNHNS and CDR2 SASEGT. As DNA, the CDR3 is TGTGCCAGCAGTGAAGCGCTTCAGGCAGTCTATGGCTACACCTTC. It is translated as CASSEALQAVYGYTF.

The rearrangement joins TRBV27 to TRBJ2-1; 10 nucleotides line up with TRBD2. CDR3 length equals 16 residues. The V gene's germline CDR1 is MNHEY and CDR2 SMNVEV (reference sequence). The J segment lost 3 bases and the V segment lost 7 bases, leaving 9 bases of the junction unmatched. DNA for the CDR3: TGTGCCAGCAAAACAATAGCGGGGGGCATCTACAATGAGCAGTTCTTC. This gives the protein CASKTIAGGIYNEQFF.

The V gene is TRBV2, the J gene TRBJ1-2, with TRBD1 as a possible D gene (6 bases). The CDR3 consists of 14 residues. Between the trimmed V and J ends, which lost 8 bases and 3 bases, there was a span of 16 bases. The germline gives CDR1 SNHLY, CDR2 FYNNEI. The CDR3 spells CASRKQGWDYGYTF. As DNA, the CDR3 is TGTGCCAGCCGTAAACAGGGTTGGGACTATGGCTACACCTTC.

The rearrangement uses TRBV2 and TRBJ2-5, with TRBD1 as a possible D gene (7 bases). Germline CDR1 is SNHLY and CDR2 is FYNNEI. The CDR3 length is 14 residues. V was pared by 6 bases and J by 2 bases, with 13 bases between. CDR3 sequence: CASSPQGGQETQYF. The CDR3 DNA is TGTGCCAGCAGCCCCCAGGGGGGTCAAGAGACCCAGTACTTC. Based on the CDR3 plus reference TRBV2 and TRBJ2-5, the full variable domain is EPEVTQTPSHQVTQMGQEVILRCVPISNHLYFYWYRQILGQKVEFLVSFYNNEISEKSEIFDDQFSVERPDGSNFTLKIRSTKLEDSAMYFCASSPQGGQETQYFGPGTRLLVL.

This sequence joins TRBV5-8 and TRBJ1-5; TRBD1 aligns across 7 bases. Germline CDR1 SGHTS, CDR2 YDEGEE. CDR3 length equals 15 residues. Trimming took 4 bases from V and 3 from J; bases not matched to a gene: 7. CDR3: CASSPGQSYNQPQHF. CDR3 DNA: TGTGCCAGCAGCCCGGGACAGAGCTACAATCAGCCCCAGCATTTT. The entire variable domain, with the rest obtained from reference TRBV5-8 and TRBJ1-5, is as follows: EAGVTQSPTHLIKTRGQQATLRCSPISGHTSVYWYQQALGLGLQFLLWYDEGEERNRGNFPPRFSGRQFPNYSSELNVNALELEDSALYLCASSPGQSYNQPQHFGDGTRLSIL.

The J gene is TRBJ2-5, the V gene TRBV3-1 (or the pseudogene TRBV3-2); 11 bases agree with TRBD2. V gave up 3 bases and J gave up 5 bases; unmatched junction bases: 11. The CDR3 has 17 amino acids. Germline-derived CDR1 and CDR2 are LGHDT and YNNKEL (reference sequence). The CDR3: CASSHEGSGGAPETQYF. For the CDR3, the DNA is TGTGCCAGCAGCCATGAAGGTAGCGGGGGGGCTCCCGAGACCCAGTACTTC.

This chain links TRBV5-6 with TRBJ1-4; TRBD1 matches 9 bases. The germline gives CDR1 SGHDT, CDR2 YYEEEE. The CDR3 runs 14 residues. J lost 7 bases, V lost 4 bases, and 5 bases had no gene match. CDR3 nucleotide sequence: TGTGCCAGCAGCCTCCGGGACAGGGTTGAAAAACTGTTTTTT. The encoded protein is CASSLRDRVEKLFF.

V and J are TRBV7-9 and TRBJ1-3, with 7 bases aligning to TRBD1. V shed 4 bases and J 8 bases; nucleotides not matched to a gene: 11. The CDR3 has 15 amino acids. Germline assignment: CDR1 SEHNR and CDR2 FQNEAQ (reference sequence). This CDR3 reads CASSSRQGTMDTIYF. Written as DNA, the CDR3 is TGTGCCAGCAGCTCAAGACAGGGAACCATGGACACCATATATTTT.